This T cell receptor beta chain is drawn from a study of control samples from healthy donors and cancer patients. Profiling relied on immunoSEQ multiplex PCR, and the TCRdb table lists in-frame clones only, not all of them. This table has 170,000 or so clones, 85% to 95% appearing once. This CDR3 has 15 residues. Trimming took off 4 bases at V and 0 bases at J, with 9 bases between the two ends. Per germline, CDR1 MRHNA and CDR2 SNTAGT. The chain links TRBV6-4 to TRBJ2-2; no reliable D call. The sequenced material came from blood. This receptor was identified in a man aged 18 to 35 in good health. CDR3 nucleotides: TGTGCCAGCAGTGCCGGGTCCTCGAACACCGGGGAGCTGTTTTTT. This translates into CASSAGSSNTGELFF.